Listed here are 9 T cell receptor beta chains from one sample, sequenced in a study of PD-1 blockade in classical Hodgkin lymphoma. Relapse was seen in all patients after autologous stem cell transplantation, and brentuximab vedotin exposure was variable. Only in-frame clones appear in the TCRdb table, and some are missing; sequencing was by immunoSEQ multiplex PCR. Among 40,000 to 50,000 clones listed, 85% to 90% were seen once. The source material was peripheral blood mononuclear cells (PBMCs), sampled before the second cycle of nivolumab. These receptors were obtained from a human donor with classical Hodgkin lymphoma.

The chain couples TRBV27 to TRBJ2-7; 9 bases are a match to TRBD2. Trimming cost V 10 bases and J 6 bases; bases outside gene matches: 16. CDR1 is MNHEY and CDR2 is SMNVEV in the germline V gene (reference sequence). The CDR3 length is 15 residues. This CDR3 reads CATTNHGSGSPEQYF. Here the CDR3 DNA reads TGTGCCACCACAAACCACGGTAGCGGGAGCCCCGAGCAGTACTTC.

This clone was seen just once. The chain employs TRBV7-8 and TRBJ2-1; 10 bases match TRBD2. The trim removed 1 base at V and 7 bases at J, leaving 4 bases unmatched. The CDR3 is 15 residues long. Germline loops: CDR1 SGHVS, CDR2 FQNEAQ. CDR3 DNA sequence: TGTGCCAGCAGCTTAGGGAGCGGGAGGGCTAATGAGCAGTTCTTC. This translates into CASSLGSGRANEQFF.

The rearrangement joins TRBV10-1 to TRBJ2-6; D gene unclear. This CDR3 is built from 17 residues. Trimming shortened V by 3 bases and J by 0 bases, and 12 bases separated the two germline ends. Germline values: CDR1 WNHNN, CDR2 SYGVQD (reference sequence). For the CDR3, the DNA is TGCGCCAGCAGTGATTCCTTCTCAGGCTCTGGGGCCAACGTCCTGACTTTC. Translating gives CASSDSFSGSGANVLTF.

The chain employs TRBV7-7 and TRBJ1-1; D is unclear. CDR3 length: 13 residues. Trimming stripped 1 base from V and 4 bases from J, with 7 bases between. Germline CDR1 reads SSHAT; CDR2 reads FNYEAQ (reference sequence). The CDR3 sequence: CASSLDGSTEAFF. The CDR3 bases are TGTGCCAGCAGCTTAGACGGTAGCACTGAAGCTTTCTTT. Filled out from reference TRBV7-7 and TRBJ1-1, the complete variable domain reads GAGVSQSPRYKVTKRGQDVTLRCDPISSHATLYWYQQALGQGPEFLTYFNYEAQPDKSGLPSDRFSAERPEGSISTLTIQRTEQRDSAMYRCASSLDGSTEAFFGQGTRLTVV.

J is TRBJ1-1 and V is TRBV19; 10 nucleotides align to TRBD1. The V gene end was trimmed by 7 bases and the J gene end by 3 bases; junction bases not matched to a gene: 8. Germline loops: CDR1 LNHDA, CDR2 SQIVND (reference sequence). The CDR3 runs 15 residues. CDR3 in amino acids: CASKLMGTGDTEAFF. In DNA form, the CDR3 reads TGTGCCAGTAAGTTAATGGGGACAGGGGACACTGAAGCTTTCTTT.

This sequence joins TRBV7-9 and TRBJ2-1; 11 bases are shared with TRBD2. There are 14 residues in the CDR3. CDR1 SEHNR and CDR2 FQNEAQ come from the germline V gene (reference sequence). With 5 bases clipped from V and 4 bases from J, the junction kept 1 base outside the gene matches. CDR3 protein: CASSRLAGYNEQFF. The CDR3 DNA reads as TGTGCCAGCAGCCGACTAGCGGGGTACAATGAGCAGTTCTTC.

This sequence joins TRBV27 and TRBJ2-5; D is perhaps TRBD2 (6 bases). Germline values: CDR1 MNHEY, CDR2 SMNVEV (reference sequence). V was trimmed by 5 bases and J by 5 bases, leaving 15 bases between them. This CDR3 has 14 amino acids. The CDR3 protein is CASSAGGAWETQYF. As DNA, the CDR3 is TGTGCCAGCAGTGCTGGCGGGGCCTGGGAGACCCAGTACTTC.

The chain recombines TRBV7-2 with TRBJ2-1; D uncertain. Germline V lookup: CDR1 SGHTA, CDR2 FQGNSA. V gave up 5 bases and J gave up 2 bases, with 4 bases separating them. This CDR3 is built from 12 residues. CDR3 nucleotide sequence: TGTGCCAGCAGCAGGACCTACAATGAGCAGTTCTTC. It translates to CASSRTYNEQFF.

The CDR3 sequence: CASSFGTRLQETQYF. Here the CDR3 DNA reads TGTGCCAGCAGCTTTGGGACAAGACTCCAAGAGACCCAGTACTTC. The genes are TRBV7-7 and TRBJ2-5; D is possibly TRBD1 (6 bases). V was cut by 3 bases and J by 1 base, with 12 bases left in between. The CDR3 totals 15 residues. Germline V lookup: CDR1 SSHAT, CDR2 FNYEAQ (reference sequence).